This TCR beta chain was documented in a study of T cell repertoires in cytomegalovirus infection. Study summary: It was the public TCR beta signatures that indicated both CMV infection and matching HLA type. Regarding the study as a whole: HLA-C-restricted CMV-specific TCR beta clonotypes were dominant in the ex vivo response. Cumulative public TCR beta family frequency identified CMV carriers with the relevant HLA.

As to this clonotype: As yet, its antigen is unknown.

Per the germline V gene, CDR1 is DFQATT and CDR2 is SNEGSKA (reference sequence). V lost 4 bases and J lost 2; bases outside the gene matches: 8. The CDR3 runs 14 residues. TCRdb used MiXCR to reprocess the reads, holding one entry per CDR3 protein. The sample shows more than 650,000 distinct CDR3 sequences, 35% to 45% of them seen only once. Source material: PBMCs. V gene TRBV20-1 combines with J gene TRBJ2-7; TRBD2 aligns across 7 bases. This TCR was recovered from a human donor in good health (CMV status not recorded). Some clones in this sample may be carry-over from other donors' samples. DNA for the CDR3: TGCAGTGCTACCGGACTAGGTCTAACCTACGAGCAGTACTTC. The encoded protein is CSATGLGLTYEQYF.